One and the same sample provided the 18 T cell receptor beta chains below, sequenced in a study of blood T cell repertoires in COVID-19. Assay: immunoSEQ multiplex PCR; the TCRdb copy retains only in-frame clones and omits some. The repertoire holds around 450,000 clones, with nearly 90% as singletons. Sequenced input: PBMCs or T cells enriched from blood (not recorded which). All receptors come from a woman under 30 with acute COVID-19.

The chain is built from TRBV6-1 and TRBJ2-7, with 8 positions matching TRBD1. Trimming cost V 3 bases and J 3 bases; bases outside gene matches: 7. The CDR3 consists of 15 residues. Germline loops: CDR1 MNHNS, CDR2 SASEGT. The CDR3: CASSEATGAGYEQYF. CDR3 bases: TGTGCCAGCAGTGAGGCGACAGGGGCTGGCTACGAGCAGTACTTC.

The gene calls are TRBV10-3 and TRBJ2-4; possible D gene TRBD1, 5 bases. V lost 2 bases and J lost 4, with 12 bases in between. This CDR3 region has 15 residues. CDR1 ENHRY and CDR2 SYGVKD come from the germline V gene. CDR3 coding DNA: TGTGCCATCAGTGAGGCTAGTCAGGGTAAAAACATTCAGTACTTC. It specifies CAISEASQGKNIQYF.

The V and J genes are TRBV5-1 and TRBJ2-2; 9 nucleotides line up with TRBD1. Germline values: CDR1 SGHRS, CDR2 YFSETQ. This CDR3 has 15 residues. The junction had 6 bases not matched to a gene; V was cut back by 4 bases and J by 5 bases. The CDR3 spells CASSRGQGTTGELFF. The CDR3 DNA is TGCGCCAGCAGCAGGGGACAGGGAACGACCGGGGAGCTGTTTTTT.

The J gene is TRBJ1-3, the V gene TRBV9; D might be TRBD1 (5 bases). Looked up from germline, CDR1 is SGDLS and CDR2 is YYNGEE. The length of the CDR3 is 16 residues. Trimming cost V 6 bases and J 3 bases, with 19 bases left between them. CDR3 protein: CASTRGVVDYGNTIYF. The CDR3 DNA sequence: TGTGCCAGCACCCGAGGGGTGGTGGACTATGGAAACACCATATATTTT.

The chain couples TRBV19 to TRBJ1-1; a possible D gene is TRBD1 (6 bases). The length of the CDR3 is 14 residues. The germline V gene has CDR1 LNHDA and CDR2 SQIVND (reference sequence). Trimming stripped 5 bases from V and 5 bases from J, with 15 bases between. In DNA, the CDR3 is TGTGCCAGTAGTCCAATAGGGAGGGGGACTGAAGCTTTCTTT. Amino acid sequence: CASSPIGRGTEAFF.

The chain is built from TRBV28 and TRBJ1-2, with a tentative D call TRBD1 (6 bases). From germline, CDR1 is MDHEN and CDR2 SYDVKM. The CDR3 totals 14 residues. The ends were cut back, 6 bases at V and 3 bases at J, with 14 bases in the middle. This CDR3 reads CASSLGRGHYGYTF. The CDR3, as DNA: TGTGCCAGCAGCCTCGGCAGGGGACACTATGGCTACACCTTC.

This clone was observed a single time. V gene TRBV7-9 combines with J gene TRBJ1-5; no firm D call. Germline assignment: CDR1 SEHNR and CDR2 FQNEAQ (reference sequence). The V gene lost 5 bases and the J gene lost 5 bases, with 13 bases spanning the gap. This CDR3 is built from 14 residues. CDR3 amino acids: CASSRGGSYQPQHF. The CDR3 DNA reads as TGTGCCAGCAGCCGAGGAGGCTCCTATCAGCCCCAGCATTTT. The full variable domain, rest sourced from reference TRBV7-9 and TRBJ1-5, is DTGVSQNPRHKITKRGQNVTFRCDPISEHNRLYWYRQTLGQGPEFLTYFQNEAQLEKSRLLSDRFSAERPKGSFSTLEIQRTEQGDSAMYLCASSRGGSYQPQHFGDGTRLSIL.

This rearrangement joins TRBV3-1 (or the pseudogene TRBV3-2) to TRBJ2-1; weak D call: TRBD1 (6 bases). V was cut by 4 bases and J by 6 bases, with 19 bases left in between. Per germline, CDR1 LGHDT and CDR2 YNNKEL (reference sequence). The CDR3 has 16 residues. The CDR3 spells CASSPVLAGDGNEQFF. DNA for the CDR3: TGTGCCAGCAGCCCAGTTTTGGCAGGGGATGGCAATGAGCAGTTCTTC.

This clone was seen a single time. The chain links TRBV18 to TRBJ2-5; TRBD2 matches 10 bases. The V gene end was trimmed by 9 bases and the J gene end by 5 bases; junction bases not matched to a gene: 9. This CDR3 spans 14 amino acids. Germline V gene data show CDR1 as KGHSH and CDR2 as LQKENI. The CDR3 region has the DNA TGTGCCAGTTCCGGGACTAGCGTTGGGGAGACCCAGTACTTC. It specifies CASSGTSVGETQYF.

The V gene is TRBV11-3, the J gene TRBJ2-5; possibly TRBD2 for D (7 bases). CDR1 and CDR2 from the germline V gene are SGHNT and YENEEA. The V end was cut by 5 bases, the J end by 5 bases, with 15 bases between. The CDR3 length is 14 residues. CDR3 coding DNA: TGTGCCAGCAGCGGGGGGGCTAGGCGGGAGACCCAGTACTTC. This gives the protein CASSGGARRETQYF.

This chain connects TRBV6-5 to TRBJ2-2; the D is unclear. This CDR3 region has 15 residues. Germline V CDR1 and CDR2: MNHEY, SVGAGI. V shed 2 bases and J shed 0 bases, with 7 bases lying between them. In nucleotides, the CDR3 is TGTGCCAGCAGTTACACCAGGCCGAACACCGGGGAGCTGTTTTTT. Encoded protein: CASSYTRPNTGELFF.

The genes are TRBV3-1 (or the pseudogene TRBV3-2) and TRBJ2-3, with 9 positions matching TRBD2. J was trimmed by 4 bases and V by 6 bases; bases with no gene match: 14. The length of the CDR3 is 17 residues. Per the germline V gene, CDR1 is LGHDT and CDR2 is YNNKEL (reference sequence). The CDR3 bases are TGTGCCAGCAGACCTCCCCGTAGCGGGAGTGTCCCAGATACGCAGTATTTT. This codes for CASRPPRSGSVPDTQYF.

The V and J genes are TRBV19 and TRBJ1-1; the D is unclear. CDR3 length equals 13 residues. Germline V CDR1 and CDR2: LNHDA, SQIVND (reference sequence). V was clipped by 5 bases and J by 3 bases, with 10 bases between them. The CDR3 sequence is CASSEGRDTEAFF. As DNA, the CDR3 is TGTGCCAGTAGTGAGGGCCGGGACACTGAAGCTTTCTTT.

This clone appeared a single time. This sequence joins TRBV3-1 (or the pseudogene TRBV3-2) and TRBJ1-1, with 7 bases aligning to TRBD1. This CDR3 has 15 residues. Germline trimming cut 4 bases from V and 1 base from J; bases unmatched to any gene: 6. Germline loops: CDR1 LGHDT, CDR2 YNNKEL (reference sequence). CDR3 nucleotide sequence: TGTGCCAGCAGCCGTACGGGACAGACGAACACTGAAGCTTTCTTT. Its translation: CASSRTGQTNTEAFF.

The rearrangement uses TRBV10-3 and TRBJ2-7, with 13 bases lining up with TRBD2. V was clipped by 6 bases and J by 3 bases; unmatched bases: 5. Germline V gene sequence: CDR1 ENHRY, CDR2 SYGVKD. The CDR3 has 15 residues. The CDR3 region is CAISGTSGTSYEQYF. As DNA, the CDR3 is TGTGCCATCAGCGGGACTAGCGGGACCAGCTACGAGCAGTACTTC.

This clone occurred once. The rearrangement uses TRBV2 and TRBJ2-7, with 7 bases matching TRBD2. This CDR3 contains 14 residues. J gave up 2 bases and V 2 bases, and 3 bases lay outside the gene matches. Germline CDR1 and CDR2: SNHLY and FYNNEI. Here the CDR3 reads CASSELAEAYEQYF. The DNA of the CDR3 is TGTGCCAGCAGTGAACTAGCGGAGGCCTACGAGCAGTACTTC.

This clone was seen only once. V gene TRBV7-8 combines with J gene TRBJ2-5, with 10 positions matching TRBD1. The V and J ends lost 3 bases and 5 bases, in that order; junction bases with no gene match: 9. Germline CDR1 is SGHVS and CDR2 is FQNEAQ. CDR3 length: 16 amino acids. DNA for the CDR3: TGTGCCAGCAGCTTCCGGGACAGGGGAATTTGGGAGACCCAGTACTTC. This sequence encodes CASSFRDRGIWETQYF.

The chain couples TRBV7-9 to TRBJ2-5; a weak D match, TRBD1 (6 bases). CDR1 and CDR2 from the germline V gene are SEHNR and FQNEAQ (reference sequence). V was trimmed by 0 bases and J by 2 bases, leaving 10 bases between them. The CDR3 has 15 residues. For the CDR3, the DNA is TGTGCCAGCAGCTTAGCGATAACAGGGCAAGAGACCCAGTACTTC. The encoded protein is CASSLAITGQETQYF.